This T cell receptor beta chain was documented in a study of blood T cell repertoires in COVID-19. Here immunoSEQ multiplex PCR was the method, and the copy in TCRdb shows in-frame clones only, minus some. The sample consists of around 12,000 clones, about 76% of them appearing once. Germline V gene sequence: CDR1 LGHDT, CDR2 YNNKEL (reference sequence). Between the trimmed V and J ends, which lost 4 bases and 5 bases, there was a span of 11 bases. The CDR3 is 13 residues long. The sequence was collected from an elderly woman with acute or convalescent COVID-19. Sample: peripheral blood. This rearrangement joins TRBV3-1 (or the pseudogene TRBV3-2) to TRBJ2-5; D might be TRBD2 (5 bases). The CDR3 coding sequence is TGTGCCAGCAGCCTAGGAGGACGGGAGACCCAGTACTTC. Amino acids: CASSLGGRETQYF.